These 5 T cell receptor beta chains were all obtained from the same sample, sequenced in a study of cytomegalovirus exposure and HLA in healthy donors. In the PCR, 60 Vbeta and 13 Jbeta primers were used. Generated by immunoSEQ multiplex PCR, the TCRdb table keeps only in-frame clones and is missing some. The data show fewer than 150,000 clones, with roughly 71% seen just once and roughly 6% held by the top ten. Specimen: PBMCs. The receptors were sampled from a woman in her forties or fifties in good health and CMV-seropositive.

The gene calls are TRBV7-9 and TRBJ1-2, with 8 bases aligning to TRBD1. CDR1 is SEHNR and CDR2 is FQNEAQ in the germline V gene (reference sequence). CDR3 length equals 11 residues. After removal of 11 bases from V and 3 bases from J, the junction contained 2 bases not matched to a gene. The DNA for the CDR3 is TGTGCCGGACAGGGAGACTATGGCTACACCTTC. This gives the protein CAGQGDYGYTF.

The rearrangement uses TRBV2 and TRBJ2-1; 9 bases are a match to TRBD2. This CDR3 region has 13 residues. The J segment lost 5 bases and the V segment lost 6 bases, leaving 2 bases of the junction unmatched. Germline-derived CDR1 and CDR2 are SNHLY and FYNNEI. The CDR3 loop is CASRRGGDNEQFF. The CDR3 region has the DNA TGTGCCAGCAGGCGGGGGGGAGACAATGAGCAGTTCTTC.

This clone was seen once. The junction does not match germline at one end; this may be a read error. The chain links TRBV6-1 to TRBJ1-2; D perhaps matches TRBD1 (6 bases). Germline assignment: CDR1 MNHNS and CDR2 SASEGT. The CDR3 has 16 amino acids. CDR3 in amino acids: CASSEEGWQGTYGYTF. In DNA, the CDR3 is TGTGCCAGCAGCGAAGAGGGCTGGCAGGGGACCTATGGCTACACCTTC.

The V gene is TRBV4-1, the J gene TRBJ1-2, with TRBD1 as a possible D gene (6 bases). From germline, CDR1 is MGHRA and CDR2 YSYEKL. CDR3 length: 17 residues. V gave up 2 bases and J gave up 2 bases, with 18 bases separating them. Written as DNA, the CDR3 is TGCGCCAGCAGCCAACCCCACACAGGGAGAAGGAACTATGGCTACACCTTC. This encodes CASSQPHTGRRNYGYTF.

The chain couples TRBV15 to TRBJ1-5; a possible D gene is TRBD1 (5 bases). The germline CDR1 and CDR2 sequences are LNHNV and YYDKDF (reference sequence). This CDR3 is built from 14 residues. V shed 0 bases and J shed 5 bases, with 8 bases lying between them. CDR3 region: CATSRDRAYQPQHF. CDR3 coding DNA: TGTGCCACCAGCAGAGACAGGGCCTATCAGCCCCAGCATTTT.